This entry features one T cell receptor beta chain sequence. Libraries were prepared by immunoSEQ multiplex PCR; TCRdb keeps only in-frame clonotypes and omits some of them. This table has about 40,000 clones, approximately 89% appearing once. With 1 base clipped from V and 7 bases from J, the junction kept 5 bases outside the gene matches. This CDR3 is 16 amino acids long. The germline CDR1 and CDR2 sequences are MNHEY and SVGAGI. This sample is drawn from a study of T cells in narcolepsy. Study at large: Healthy controls were enrolled alongside patients with narcolepsy type 1 or type 2.

The sequence came from a human donor with narcolepsy. The chain recombines TRBV6-5 with TRBJ1-6; 9 positions match TRBD1. Sequenced input: CD45RA- memory CD4+ T cells from PBMCs. Here the CDR3 DNA reads TGTGCCAGCAGTTACTTCGGGACAGGGATAAATTCACCCCTCCACTTT. Its translation: CASSYFGTGINSPLHF.